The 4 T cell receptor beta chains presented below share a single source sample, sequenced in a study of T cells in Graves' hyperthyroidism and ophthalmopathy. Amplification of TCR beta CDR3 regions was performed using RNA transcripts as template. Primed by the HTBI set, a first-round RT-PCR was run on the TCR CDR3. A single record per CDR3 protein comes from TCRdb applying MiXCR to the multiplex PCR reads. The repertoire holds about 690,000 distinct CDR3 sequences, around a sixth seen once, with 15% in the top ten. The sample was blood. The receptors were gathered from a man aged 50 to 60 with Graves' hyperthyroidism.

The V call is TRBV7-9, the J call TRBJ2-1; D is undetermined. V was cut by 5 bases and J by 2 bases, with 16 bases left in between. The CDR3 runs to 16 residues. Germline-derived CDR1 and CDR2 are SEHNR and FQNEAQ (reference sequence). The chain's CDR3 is CASSPPGYQAYNEQFF. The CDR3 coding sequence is TGTGCCAGCAGCCCCCCCGGGTATCAAGCCTACAATGAGCAGTTCTTC.

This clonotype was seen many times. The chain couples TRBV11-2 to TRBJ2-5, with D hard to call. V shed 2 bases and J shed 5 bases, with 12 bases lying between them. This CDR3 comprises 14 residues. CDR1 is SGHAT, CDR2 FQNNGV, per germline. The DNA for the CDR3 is TGTGCCAGCAGCTTACTGACGTTCGGGGAGACCCAGTACTTC. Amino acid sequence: CASSLLTFGETQYF.

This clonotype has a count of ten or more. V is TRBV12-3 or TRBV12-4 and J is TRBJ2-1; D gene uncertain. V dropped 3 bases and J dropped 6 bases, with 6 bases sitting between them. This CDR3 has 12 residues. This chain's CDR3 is CASSFDFNEQFF. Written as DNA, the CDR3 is TGTGCCAGCAGTTTCGACTTCAATGAGCAGTTCTTC.

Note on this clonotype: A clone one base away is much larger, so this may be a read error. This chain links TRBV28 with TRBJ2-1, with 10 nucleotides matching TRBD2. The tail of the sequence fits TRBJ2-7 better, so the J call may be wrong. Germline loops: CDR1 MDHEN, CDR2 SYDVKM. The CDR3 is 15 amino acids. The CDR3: CASSPIAGGYNEQYF. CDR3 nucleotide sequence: TGTGCCAGCAGTCCTATAGCGGGAGGTTACAATGAGCAGTACTTC.